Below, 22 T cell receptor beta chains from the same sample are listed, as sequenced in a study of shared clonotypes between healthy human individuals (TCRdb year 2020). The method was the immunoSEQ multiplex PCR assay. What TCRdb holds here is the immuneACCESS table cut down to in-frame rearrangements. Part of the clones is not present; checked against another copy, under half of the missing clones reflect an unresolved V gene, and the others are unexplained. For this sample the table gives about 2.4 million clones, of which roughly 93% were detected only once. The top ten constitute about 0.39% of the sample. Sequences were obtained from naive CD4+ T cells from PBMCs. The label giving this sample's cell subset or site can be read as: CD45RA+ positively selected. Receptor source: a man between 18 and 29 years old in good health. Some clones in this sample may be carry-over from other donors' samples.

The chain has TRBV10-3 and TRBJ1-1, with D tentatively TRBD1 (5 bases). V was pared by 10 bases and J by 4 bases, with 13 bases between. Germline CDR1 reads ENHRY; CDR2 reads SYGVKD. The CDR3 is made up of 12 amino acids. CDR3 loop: CASWGGGTEAFF. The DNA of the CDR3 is TGTGCCAGCTGGGGGGGTGGCACTGAAGCTTTCTTT.

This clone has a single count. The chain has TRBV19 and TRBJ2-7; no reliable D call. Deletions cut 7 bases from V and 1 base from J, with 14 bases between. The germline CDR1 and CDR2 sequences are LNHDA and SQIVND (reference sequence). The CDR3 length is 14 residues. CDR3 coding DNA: TGTGCCAGTACCACAGCATTCGGGTCCTACGAGCAGTACTTC. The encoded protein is CASTTAFGSYEQYF. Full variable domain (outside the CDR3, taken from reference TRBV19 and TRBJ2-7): DGGITQSPKYLFRKEGQNVTLSCEQNLNHDAMYWYRQDPGQGLRLIYYSQIVNDFQKGDIAEGYSVSREKKESFPLTVTSAQKNPTAFYLCASTTAFGSYEQYFGPGTRLTVT.

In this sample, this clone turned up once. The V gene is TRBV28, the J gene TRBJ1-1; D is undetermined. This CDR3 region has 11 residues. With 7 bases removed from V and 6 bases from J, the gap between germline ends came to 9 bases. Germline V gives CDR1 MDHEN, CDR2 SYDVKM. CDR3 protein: CASTLGSEAFF. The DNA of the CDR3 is TGTGCCAGCACTCTTGGGTCTGAAGCTTTCTTT.

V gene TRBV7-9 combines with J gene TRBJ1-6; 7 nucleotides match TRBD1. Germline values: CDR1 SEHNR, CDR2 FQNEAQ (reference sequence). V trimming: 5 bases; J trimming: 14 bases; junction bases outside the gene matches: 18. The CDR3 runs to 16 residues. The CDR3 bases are TGTGCCAGCAGCATAGGAGACAGGGTACGGACTTTGACCCTCCACTTT. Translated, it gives CASSIGDRVRTLTLHF.

CDR3 in amino acids: CASSYGRATDGYTF. Written as DNA, the CDR3 is TGTGCCAGCAGTTATGGCAGGGCCACTGATGGCTACACCTTC. This sequence joins TRBV27 and TRBJ1-2; D is perhaps TRBD1 (5 bases). Germline V gene data show CDR1 as MNHEY and CDR2 as SMNVEV (reference sequence). The CDR3 runs 14 residues. V was trimmed by 4 bases and J by 6 bases, leaving 15 bases between them.

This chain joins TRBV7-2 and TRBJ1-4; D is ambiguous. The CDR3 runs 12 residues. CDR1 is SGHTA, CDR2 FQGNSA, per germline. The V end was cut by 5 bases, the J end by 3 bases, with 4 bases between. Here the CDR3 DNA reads TGTGCCAGCAGCCGCCCTAATGAAAAACTGTTTTTT. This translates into CASSRPNEKLFF.

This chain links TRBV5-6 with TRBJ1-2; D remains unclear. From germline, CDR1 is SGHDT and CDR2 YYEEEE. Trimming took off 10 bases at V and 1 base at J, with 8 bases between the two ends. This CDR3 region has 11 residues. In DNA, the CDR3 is TGTGCCGGGTCTAGTAACTATGGCTACACCTTC. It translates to CAGSSNYGYTF.

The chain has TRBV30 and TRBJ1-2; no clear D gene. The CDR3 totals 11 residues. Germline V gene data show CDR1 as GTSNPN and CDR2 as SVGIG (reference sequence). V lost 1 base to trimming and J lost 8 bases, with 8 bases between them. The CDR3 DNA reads TGTGCCTGGAGTGAAAAAATCGGCTACACCTTC. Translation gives CAWSEKIGYTF.

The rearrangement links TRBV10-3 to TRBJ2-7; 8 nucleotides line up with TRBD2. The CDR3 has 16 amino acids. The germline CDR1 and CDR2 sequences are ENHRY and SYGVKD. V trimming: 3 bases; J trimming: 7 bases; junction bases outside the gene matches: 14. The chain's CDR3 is CAISDGFSGGPPEQYF. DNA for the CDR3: TGTGCCATCAGTGACGGTTTTTCGGGAGGGCCTCCGGAGCAGTACTTC.

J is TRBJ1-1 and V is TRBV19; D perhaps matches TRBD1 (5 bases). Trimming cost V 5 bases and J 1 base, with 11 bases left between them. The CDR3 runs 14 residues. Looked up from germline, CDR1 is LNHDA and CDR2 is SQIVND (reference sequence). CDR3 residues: CASSSGQANTEAFF. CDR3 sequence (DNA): TGTGCCAGTAGTTCGGGGCAGGCGAACACTGAAGCTTTCTTT.

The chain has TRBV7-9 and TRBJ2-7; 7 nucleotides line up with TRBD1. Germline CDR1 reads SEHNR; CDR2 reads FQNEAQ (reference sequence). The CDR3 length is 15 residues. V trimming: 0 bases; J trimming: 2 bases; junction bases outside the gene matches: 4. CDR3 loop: CASSLAGQPPYEQYF. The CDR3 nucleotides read TGTGCCAGCAGCTTAGCGGGACAGCCTCCCTACGAGCAGTACTTC. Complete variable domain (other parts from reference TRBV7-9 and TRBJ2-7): DTGVSQNPRHKITKRGQNVTFRCDPISEHNRLYWYRQTLGQGPEFLTYFQNEAQLEKSRLLSDRFSAERPKGSFSTLEIQRTEQGDSAMYLCASSLAGQPPYEQYFGPGTRLTVT.

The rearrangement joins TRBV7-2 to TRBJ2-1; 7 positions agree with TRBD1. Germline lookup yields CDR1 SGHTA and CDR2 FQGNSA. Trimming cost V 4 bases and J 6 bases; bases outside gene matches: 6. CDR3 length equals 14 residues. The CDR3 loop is CASSSQTGSNEQFF. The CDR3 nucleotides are TGTGCCAGCAGCTCACAGACAGGGTCCAATGAGCAGTTCTTC. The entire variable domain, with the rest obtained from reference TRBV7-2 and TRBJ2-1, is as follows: GAGVSQSPSNKVTEKGKDVELRCDPISGHTALYWYRQSLGQGLEFLIYFQGNSAPDKSGLPSDRFSAERTGGSVSTLTIQRTQQEDSAVYLCASSSQTGSNEQFFGPGTRLTVL.

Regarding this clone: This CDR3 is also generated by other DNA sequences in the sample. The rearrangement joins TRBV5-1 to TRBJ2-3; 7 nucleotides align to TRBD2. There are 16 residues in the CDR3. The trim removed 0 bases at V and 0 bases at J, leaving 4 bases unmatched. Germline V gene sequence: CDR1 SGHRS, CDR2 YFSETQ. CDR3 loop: CASSLAGGSSTDTQYF. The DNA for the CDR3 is TGCGCCAGCAGCTTGGCGGGCGGGAGTAGCACAGATACGCAGTATTTT.

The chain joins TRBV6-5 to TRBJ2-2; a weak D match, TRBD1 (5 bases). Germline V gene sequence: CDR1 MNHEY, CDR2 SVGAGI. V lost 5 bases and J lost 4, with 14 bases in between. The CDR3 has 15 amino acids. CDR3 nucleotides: TGTGCCAGCAGTCGGCTGACAAGGGGCACCGGGGAGCTGTTTTTT. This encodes CASSRLTRGTGELFF.

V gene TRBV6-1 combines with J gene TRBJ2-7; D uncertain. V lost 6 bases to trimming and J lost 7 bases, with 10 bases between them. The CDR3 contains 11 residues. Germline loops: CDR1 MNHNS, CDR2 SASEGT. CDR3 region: CASSGFGEQYF. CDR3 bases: TGTGCCAGCAGCGGATTTGGAGAGCAGTACTTC.

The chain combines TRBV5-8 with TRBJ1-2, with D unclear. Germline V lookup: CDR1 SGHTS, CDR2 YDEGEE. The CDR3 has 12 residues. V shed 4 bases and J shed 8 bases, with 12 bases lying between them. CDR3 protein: CASSLDDLGYTF. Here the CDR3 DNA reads TGTGCCAGCAGCCTCGACGACCTGGGCTACACCTTC.

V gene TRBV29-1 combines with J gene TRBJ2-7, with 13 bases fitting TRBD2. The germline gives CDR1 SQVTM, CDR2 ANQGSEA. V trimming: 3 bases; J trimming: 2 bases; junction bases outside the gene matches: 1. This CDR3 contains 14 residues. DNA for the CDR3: TGCAGCGTTGACGGACTAGCGGGAGCCTACGAGCAGTACTTC. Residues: CSVDGLAGAYEQYF.

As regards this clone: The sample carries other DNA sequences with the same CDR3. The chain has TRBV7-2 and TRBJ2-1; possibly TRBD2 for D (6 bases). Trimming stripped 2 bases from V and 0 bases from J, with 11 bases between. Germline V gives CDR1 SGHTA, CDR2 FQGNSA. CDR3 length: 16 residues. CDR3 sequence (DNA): TGTGCCAGCAGCTTATCCCTCGGGAGCTCCTACAATGAGCAGTTCTTC. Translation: CASSLSLGSSYNEQFF.

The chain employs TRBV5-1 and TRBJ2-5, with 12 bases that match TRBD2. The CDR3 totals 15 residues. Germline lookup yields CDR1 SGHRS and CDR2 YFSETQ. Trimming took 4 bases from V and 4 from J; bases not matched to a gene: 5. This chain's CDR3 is CASSPGLAGLETQYF. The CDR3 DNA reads TGCGCCAGCAGCCCCGGACTAGCGGGGTTAGAGACCCAGTACTTC. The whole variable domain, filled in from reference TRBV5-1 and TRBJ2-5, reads KAGVTQTPRYLIKTRGQQVTLSCSPISGHRSVSWYQQTPGQGLQFLFEYFSETQRNKGNFPGRFSGRQFSNSRSEMNVSTLELGDSALYLCASSPGLAGLETQYFGPGTRLLVL.

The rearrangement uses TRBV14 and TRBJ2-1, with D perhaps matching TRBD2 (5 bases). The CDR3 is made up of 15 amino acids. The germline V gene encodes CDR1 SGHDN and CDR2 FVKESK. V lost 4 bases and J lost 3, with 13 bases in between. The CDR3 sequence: CASSLDGGLYNEQFF. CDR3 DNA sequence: TGTGCCAGCAGCCTCGATGGCGGACTCTACAATGAGCAGTTCTTC.

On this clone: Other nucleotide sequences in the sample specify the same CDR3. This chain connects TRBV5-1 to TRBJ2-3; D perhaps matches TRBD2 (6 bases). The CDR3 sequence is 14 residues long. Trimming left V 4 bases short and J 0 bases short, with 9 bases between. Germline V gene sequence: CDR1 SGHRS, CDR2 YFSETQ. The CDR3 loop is CASSAGPSTDTQYF. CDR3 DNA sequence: TGCGCCAGCAGCGCGGGACCCAGCACAGATACGCAGTATTTT.

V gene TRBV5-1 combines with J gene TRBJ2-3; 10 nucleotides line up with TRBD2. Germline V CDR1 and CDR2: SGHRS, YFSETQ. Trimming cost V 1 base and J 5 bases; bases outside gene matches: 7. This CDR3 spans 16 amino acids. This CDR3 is CASSLPPSGSVDTQYF. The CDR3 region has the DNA TGCGCCAGCAGCTTGCCCCCTAGCGGGAGTGTAGATACGCAGTATTTT. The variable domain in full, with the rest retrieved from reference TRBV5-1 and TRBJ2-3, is KAGVTQTPRYLIKTRGQQVTLSCSPISGHRSVSWYQQTPGQGLQFLFEYFSETQRNKGNFPGRFSGRQFSNSRSEMNVSTLELGDSALYLCASSLPPSGSVDTQYFGPGTRLTVL.